This TCR beta chain was recorded in a study of T cell clonotyping in hematopoietic cell transplantation. Sequenced by immunoSEQ multiplex PCR; TCRdb stores in-frame clones only, minus some. This table has 20,000 or so clones, around four fifths appearing once. This clone was counted a few times. Antigen: not known. Findings of the study overall: After transplant, recipient diversity fell while pathologically expanded clonotypes grew through day 180.

This CDR3 has 14 residues. The germline V gene has CDR1 PRHDT and CDR2 FYEKMQ (reference sequence). The germline V and J ends were trimmed by 5 bases and 4 bases, with 14 bases remaining between them. The V call is TRBV13, the J call TRBJ1-2; D not resolved. This sequence originates from a man aged 55 to 70 in good health. Some clones in this sample may be carry-over from other donors' samples. The material sequenced was peripheral blood mononuclear cells. The CDR3 is CASSPGVASYGYTF. In nucleotides, the CDR3 is TGTGCCAGCAGCCCGGGAGTCGCGTCCTATGGCTACACCTTC.